Only a few counts were recorded for the clone carrying this T cell receptor (beta chain). Its antigen is undetermined. The ends were cut back, 0 bases at V and 10 bases at J, with 7 bases in the middle. The germline CDR1 and CDR2 sequences are SGHRS and YFSETQ. The CDR3 covers 11 residues. This sample was taken from a study of cytomegalovirus exposure and HLA in healthy donors. With 60 Vbeta and 13 Jbeta primers, the PCR was carried out. The assay was immunoSEQ multiplex PCR, and TCRdb's table has in-frame clones only and misses some. The sample records around 88,000 clones, approximately 72% being singletons. Study-wide points: Cytomegalovirus association was listed for 164 TCR beta chains.

The chain links TRBV5-1 to TRBJ1-2; D is ambiguous. Sequenced material: PBMCs. The receptor was derived from a woman aged 40 to 50 in good health and CMV-seropositive. The chain's CDR3 is CASSLGQAYTF. Written as DNA, the CDR3 is TGCGCCAGCAGCTTGGGCCAGGCCTACACCTTC. Full variable domain (missing parts from reference TRBV5-1 and TRBJ1-2): KAGVTQTPRYLIKTRGQQVTLSCSPISGHRSVSWYQQTPGQGLQFLFEYFSETQRNKGNFPGRFSGRQFSNSRSEMNVSTLELGDSALYLCASSLGQAYTFGSGTRLTVV.